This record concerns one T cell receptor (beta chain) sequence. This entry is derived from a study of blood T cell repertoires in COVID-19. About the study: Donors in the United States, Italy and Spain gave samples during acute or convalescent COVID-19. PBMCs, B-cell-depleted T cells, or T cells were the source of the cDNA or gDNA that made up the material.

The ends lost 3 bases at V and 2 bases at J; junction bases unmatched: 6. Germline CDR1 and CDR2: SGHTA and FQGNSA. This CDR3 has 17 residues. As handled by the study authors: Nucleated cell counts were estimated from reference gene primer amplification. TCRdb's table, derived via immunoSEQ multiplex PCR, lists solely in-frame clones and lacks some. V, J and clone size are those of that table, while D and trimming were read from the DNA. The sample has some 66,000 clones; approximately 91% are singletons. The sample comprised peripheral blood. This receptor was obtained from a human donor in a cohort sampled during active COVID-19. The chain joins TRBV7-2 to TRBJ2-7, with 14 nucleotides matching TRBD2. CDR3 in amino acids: CASSFGLAGGDAYEQYF. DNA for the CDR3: TGTGCCAGCAGCTTCGGACTAGCGGGGGGTGATGCCTACGAGCAGTACTTC. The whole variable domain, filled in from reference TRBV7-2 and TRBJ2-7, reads GAGVSQSPSNKVTEKGKDVELRCDPISGHTALYWYRQSLGQGLEFLIYFQGNSAPDKSGLPSDRFSAERTGGSVSTLTIQRTQQEDSAVYLCASSFGLAGGDAYEQYFGPGTRLTVT.